A single sample gave rise to the 16 T cell receptor beta chains below, sequenced in a study of beta chain features in type 1 diabetes. Study-level findings and limits: Within each of all four CD4+ subsets, Type 1 diabetes patients had TCRB CDR3s that were moderately but significantly shorter.

These receptors are not linked to any known antigen. Expressed TCRB transcripts were sequenced because the entire RNA isolate underwent reverse transcription. Data came from immunoSEQ multiplex PCR; TCRdb stores just in-frame clones and leaves some out. The sample comprises roughly 400,000 clones, around 9.6% of which are singletons, and about 0.6% rests with the top ten. Sequenced: central memory CD4+ T cells from blood. The receptors come from a man between 25 and 39 years old with type 1 diabetes.

This clone showed up just a few times. Germline is not matched at one junction end, which may reflect a read error. The chain has TRBV7-9 and TRBJ2-1; a possible D gene is TRBD2 (5 bases). This CDR3 has 14 residues. Germline V gene data show CDR1 as SEHNR and CDR2 as FQNEAQ (reference sequence). The CDR3 loop is CASSLGADYSEQFF. CDR3 in DNA: TGTGCCAGCAGCTTAGGGGCCGACTACAGTGAGCAGTTCTTC. The full variable domain, completed using reference TRBV7-9 and TRBJ2-1, is DTGVSQNPRHKITKRGQNVTFRCDPISEHNRLYWYRQTLGQGPEFLTYFQNEAQLEKSRLLSDRFSAERPKGSFSTLEIQRTEQGDSAMYLCASSLGADYSEQFFGPGTRLTVL.

Notes on this clone: The same CDR3 also results from other DNA sequences found in this sample. The chain uses TRBV11-2 and TRBJ2-3, with 8 bases identical to TRBD1. With 4 bases clipped from V and 5 bases from J, the junction kept 2 bases outside the gene matches. Germline assignment: CDR1 SGHAT and CDR2 FQNNGV. The length of the CDR3 is 13 residues. The CDR3 region is CASSSGQGDTQYF. DNA for the CDR3: TGTGCCAGCAGCTCAGGACAGGGAGATACGCAGTATTTT.

The genes are TRBV19 and TRBJ2-2, with TRBD2 as a possible D gene (5 bases). This CDR3 comprises 17 residues. V gave up 3 bases and J gave up 0 bases, with 14 bases separating them. The germline V gene encodes CDR1 LNHDA and CDR2 SQIVND (reference sequence). CDR3 amino acids: CASSIQYLAANTGELFF. The CDR3 region has the DNA TGTGCCAGTAGTATTCAATATCTAGCTGCGAACACCGGGGAGCTGTTTTTT.

This clone showed up just a few times. This chain uses TRBV28 with TRBJ1-3; D gene unclear. The V and J ends lost 3 bases and 1 base respectively, with 10 bases between them. Germline CDR1 MDHEN, CDR2 SYDVKM. This CDR3 comprises 15 residues. The CDR3 bases are TGTGCCAGCAGTTTGGCAGGATGGTCTGGAAACACCATATATTTT. Its translation is CASSLAGWSGNTIYF.

This clone was seen only a few times. The chain employs TRBV7-2 and TRBJ2-1, with D maybe TRBD1 (6 bases). Trimming pared 6 bases from V and 6 bases from J, leaving 9 bases between. From germline, CDR1 is SGHTA and CDR2 FQGNSA. The CDR3 loop spans 12 amino acids. CDR3 loop: CASRKGGNEQFF. CDR3 DNA sequence: TGTGCCAGCAGAAAAGGGGGCAATGAGCAGTTCTTC.

This clone was detected a few times. This chain links TRBV6-1 with TRBJ1-1; the D is unclear. The CDR3 runs 13 residues. V was shortened by 3 bases and J by 4 bases, with 9 bases between the two germline ends. Germline loops: CDR1 MNHNS, CDR2 SASEGT. CDR3 loop: CASSESEGTEAFF. The CDR3, as DNA: TGTGCCAGCAGTGAGTCGGAAGGCACTGAAGCTTTCTTT.

This clone was detected only a few times. The chain has TRBV7-9 and TRBJ2-5; TRBD2 aligns across 8 bases. The CDR3 totals 15 residues. Germline V gives CDR1 SEHNR, CDR2 FQNEAQ (reference sequence). V shed 4 bases and J 1 base; nucleotides not matched to a gene: 5. The CDR3 here is CASSSFSGIQETQYF. The CDR3 DNA sequence: TGTGCCAGCAGCTCTTTTAGCGGGATCCAAGAGACCCAGTACTTC.

This clone was detected only a few times. J is TRBJ2-1 and V is TRBV28; 7 bases line up with TRBD1. V shed 4 bases and J 6 bases; nucleotides not matched to a gene: 9. The germline CDR1 and CDR2 sequences are MDHEN and SYDVKM. The CDR3 sequence is 15 residues long. CDR3 nucleotides: TGTGCCAGCAGTTCCCCTTTCCCAGGGGGCAATGAGCAGTTCTTC. This translates into CASSSPFPGGNEQFF.

The rearrangement links TRBV7-2 to TRBJ2-7; D assignment may be TRBD1 or TRBD2 (5 bases each). V lost 7 bases, J lost 3 bases, and 13 bases lay in between. In germline, CDR1 is SGHTA, CDR2 FQGNSA. The CDR3 consists of 13 residues. The CDR3 DNA reads as TGTGCCAGCACCCCTGGGGGAGTCTACGAGCAGTACTTC. Its protein product is CASTPGGVYEQYF. Full variable domain (rest looked up from reference TRBV7-2 and TRBJ2-7): GAGVSQSPSNKVTEKGKDVELRCDPISGHTALYWYRQSLGQGLEFLIYFQGNSAPDKSGLPSDRFSAERTGGSVSTLTIQRTQQEDSAVYLCASTPGGVYEQYFGPGTRLTVT.

The V call is TRBV6-6, the J call TRBJ2-7; TRBD2 is a possible D gene (6 bases). This CDR3 is 14 amino acids long. V lost 8 bases and J 6 bases, leaving 20 bases between the germline ends. Germline assignment: CDR1 MNHNY and CDR2 SVGAGI (reference sequence). This CDR3 reads CASHPGGDGGEQYF. The CDR3 coding sequence is TGTGCCAGCCACCCCGGGGGAGATGGGGGCGAGCAGTACTTC.

This clone was found many times. The rearrangement joins TRBV2 to TRBJ1-5, with D hard to call. The V end lost 6 bases, the J end lost 5 bases, and 20 bases lay between the germline ends. The CDR3 has 16 residues. Germline V lookup: CDR1 SNHLY, CDR2 FYNNEI. The CDR3 sequence is CASRLEGYTGDQPQHF. The CDR3 DNA follows: TGTGCCAGCAGACTTGAAGGGTACACGGGTGATCAGCCCCAGCATTTT.

The V gene is TRBV5-5, the J gene TRBJ2-1, with D perhaps TRBD2 (10 bases). V was clipped by 4 bases and J by 9 bases, with 29 bases between them. The CDR3 covers 18 residues. Germline CDR1 SGHKS, CDR2 YYEKEE (reference sequence). This CDR3 reads CASSLDPIQGASGSEQFF. The CDR3 nucleotides read TGTGCCAGCAGCCTCGACCCGATACAGGGGGCTAGCGGGAGTGAGCAGTTCTTC.

This rearrangement joins TRBV2 to TRBJ2-7; D not resolved. Germline lookup yields CDR1 SNHLY and CDR2 FYNNEI. V was shortened by 2 bases and J by 0 bases, with 8 bases between the two germline ends. This CDR3 comprises 14 residues. This CDR3 reads CASSEHSNSYEQYF. The CDR3 DNA sequence: TGTGCCAGCAGTGAACACTCCAACTCCTACGAGCAGTACTTC.

This sequence joins TRBV27 and TRBJ2-7; a weak D match, TRBD2 (5 bases). The CDR3 length is 14 residues. Trimming cost V 2 bases and J 3 bases, with 11 bases left between them. The germline gives CDR1 MNHEY, CDR2 SMNVEV (reference sequence). The CDR3 bases are TGTGCCAGCAGTTTAAGGAGCGGTGGCTACGAGCAGTACTTC. Its protein product is CASSLRSGGYEQYF.

The chain joins TRBV19 to TRBJ2-5, with D tentatively TRBD2 (5 bases). The CDR3 loop spans 14 amino acids. Deletions cut 1 base from V and 6 bases from J, with 12 bases between. CDR1 is LNHDA, CDR2 SQIVND, per germline (reference sequence). CDR3 sequence reads: CASSIVEGRQTQYF. Written as DNA, the CDR3 is TGTGCCAGTAGTATAGTAGAAGGGAGACAGACCCAGTACTTC.

This clone has ten or more counts. V gene TRBV5-6 combines with J gene TRBJ2-5; the D gene is possibly TRBD2 (6 bases). The CDR3 is 14 residues long. V was clipped by 3 bases and J by 5 bases, with 14 bases between them. Germline CDR1 is SGHDT and CDR2 is YYEEEE. CDR3 in amino acids: CASSSTRDGETQYF. The CDR3 DNA follows: TGTGCCAGCAGCTCCACGCGGGATGGGGAGACCCAGTACTTC.